Included here is one T cell receptor (beta chain) sequence, with context. V lost 4 bases, J lost 4 bases, and 17 bases stayed unmatched. This CDR3 region has 19 residues. Germline V gene data show CDR1 as SGDLS and CDR2 as YYNGEE. The data were obtained in a study of OX40 agonist ivuxolimab in advanced cancers. Study information: Six ivuxolimab dose levels, 0.01 to 10 mg/kg, were given intravenously every 2 weeks.

Data came from immunoSEQ multiplex PCR; TCRdb stores just in-frame clones and leaves some out. The sample records around 70,000 clones, less than 90% being singletons. Material: CD4+ or CD8+ T cells sorted from blood, obtained in a trial of the OX40 agonist ivuxolimab. The gene calls are TRBV9 and TRBJ1-2, with TRBD1 identical over 12 bases. The sequence was obtained from an adult with an advanced solid tumor such as melanoma, head and neck, liver or kidney cancer. The CDR3 here is CASSPYHRDRGPLGYGYTF. In DNA form, the CDR3 reads TGTGCCAGCAGCCCCTACCACCGGGACAGGGGGCCATTGGGCTATGGCTACACCTTC.